Given below is one TCR beta chain in context. Its antigen is not known. Produced via immunoSEQ multiplex PCR; TCRdb's table is partial and in-frame only. The sample shows over 45,000 clones, approximately 86% of them seen only once. These data come from a study of OX40 agonist ivuxolimab in advanced cancers. Broader study findings: Both blood CD4+ and CD8+ T cells showed clonal growth by week 6 at 0.1 to 3.0 mg/kg. Relative to CD4+, CD8+ T cells held more expanded clones on average.

Germline values: CDR1 SNHLY, CDR2 FYNNEI. V lost 3 bases and J lost 0, with 15 bases in between. The CDR3 is 17 residues long. V is TRBV2 and J is TRBJ1-3, with D unclear. The sample in question was CD4+ or CD8+ T cells sorted from blood, obtained in a trial of the OX40 agonist ivuxolimab. The TCR comes from an adult with an advanced solid tumor such as melanoma, head and neck, liver or kidney cancer. CDR3 DNA: TGTGCCAGCAGTGACATTGGTGGCAGAAGCTCTGGAAACACCATATATTTT. It yields the protein CASSDIGGRSSGNTIYF.